The following is a T cell receptor beta chain sequence with its context. Its antigen is currently unknown. This sample stems from a study of Ad26.COV2.S vaccination and SARS-CoV-2 variants. Background on the study: Participants got Ad26.COV2.S intramuscularly, once or twice 56 days apart. Broader study findings: Possibly, TCR breadth and depth analyses underestimated total T cell responses.

Clones were sequenced by immunoSEQ multiplex PCR, and TCRdb holds only the in-frame ones, with some missing. The sample has about 420,000 clones, 70% to 90% seen once. Stated treatment: roughly 20 received Ad26.COV2.S at low or high dose, single or two shots; about 5 received placebo; per-sample allocation not given. Sample collection was performed on day 63 after the first vaccine or placebo injection. This person who donated was an adult of 18-55 years in Boston. From germline, CDR1 is LNHDA and CDR2 SQIVND (reference sequence). After removal of 6 bases from V and 5 bases from J, the junction contained 12 bases not matched to a gene. This CDR3 is built from 16 residues.

The specimen comprised peripheral blood, sampled in a trial of Ad26.COV2.S vaccine versus placebo. The TCR sequence derives from a person between 18 and 59 years old who received the Ad26.COV2.S COVID-19 vaccine or a placebo. This chain links TRBV19 with TRBJ2-1, with 8 bases matching TRBD1. In DNA, the CDR3 is TGTGCCAGTAGCCACACCGGGACAGGAGTCAACAATGAGCAGTTCTTC. It specifies CASSHTGTGVNNEQFF.